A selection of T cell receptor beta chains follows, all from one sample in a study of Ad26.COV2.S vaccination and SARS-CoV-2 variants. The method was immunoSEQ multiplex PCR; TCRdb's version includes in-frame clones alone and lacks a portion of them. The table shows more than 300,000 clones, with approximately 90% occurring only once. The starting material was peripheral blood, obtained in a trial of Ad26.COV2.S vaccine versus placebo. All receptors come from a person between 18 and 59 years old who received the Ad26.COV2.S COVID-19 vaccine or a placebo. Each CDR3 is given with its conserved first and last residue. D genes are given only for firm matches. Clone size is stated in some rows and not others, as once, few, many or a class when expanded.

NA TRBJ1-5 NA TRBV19 CASSATTGTYNQPQHF TGTGCCAGTAGTGCTACCACCGGGACATACAATCAGCCCCAGCATTTT
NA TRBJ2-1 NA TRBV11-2 CASSLGPPTTQSSYNEQFF TGTGCCAGCAGCTTAGGACCCCCTACGACCCAAAGCTCCTACAATGAGCAGTTCTTC
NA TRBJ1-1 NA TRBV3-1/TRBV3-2 CASSHGNTEAFF TGTGCCAGCAGCCACGGGAACACTGAAGCTTTCTTT
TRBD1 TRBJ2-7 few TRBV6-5 CASRRTGKTYEQYF TGTGCCAGCAGGCGGACAGGGAAGACCTACGAGCAGTACTTC
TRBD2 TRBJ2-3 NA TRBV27 CASSLGLASYSDTQYF TGTGCCAGCAGTCTGGGACTAGCGAGCTATTCAGATACGCAGTATTTT
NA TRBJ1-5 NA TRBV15 CATSRDDSNQPQHF TGTGCCACCAGCAGAGATGATAGCAATCAGCCCCAGCATTTT
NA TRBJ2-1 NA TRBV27 CASSHRGLEDEQFF TGTGCCAGCAGTCATCGGGGGCTCGAAGATGAGCAGTTCTTC
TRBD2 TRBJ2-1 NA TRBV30 CAWSATRTGGVEQFF TGTGCCTGGAGTGCAACTAGAACGGGAGGCGTTGAGCAGTTCTTC
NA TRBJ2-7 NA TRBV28 CASSFGGRGEQYF TGTGCCAGCAGTTTTGGTGGGCGGGGCGAGCAGTACTTC
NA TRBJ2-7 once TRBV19 CASSQNSYEQYF TGTGCCAGTAGCCAGAACTCCTACGAGCAGTACTTC
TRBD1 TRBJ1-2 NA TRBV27 CASRDRRTPF TGTGCCAGCAGGGACAGGAGGACCCCCTTC
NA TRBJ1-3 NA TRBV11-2 CASSAFHLLEAGNTIYF TGTGCCAGCAGCGCCTTCCATCTCTTGGAGGCTGGAAACACCATATATTTT
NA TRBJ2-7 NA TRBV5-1 CASSLDNSYEQYF TGCGCCAGCAGCTTGGACAATTCCTACGAGCAGTACTTC
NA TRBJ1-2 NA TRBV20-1 CSARDMDGYTF TGCAGTGCTAGAGATATGGATGGCTACACCTTC
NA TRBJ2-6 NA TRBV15 CATSRDRAGSSGANVLTF TGTGCCACCAGCAGAGATCGGGCAGGTAGCTCTGGGGCCAACGTCCTGACTTTC
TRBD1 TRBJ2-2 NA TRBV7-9 CASSLAGTGATGELFF TGTGCCAGCAGCTTAGCGGGGACAGGAGCCACCGGGGAGCTGTTTTTT
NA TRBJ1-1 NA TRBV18 CASSLVPNTEAFF TGTGCCAGCTCACTCGTCCCGAACACTGAAGCTTTCTTT
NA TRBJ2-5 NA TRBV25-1 CASSWDKQETQYF TGTGCCAGCAGTTGGGACAAACAAGAGACCCAGTACTTC
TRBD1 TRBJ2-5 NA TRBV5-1 CASSSLPGGLETQYF TGCGCCAGCAGCTCTCTGCCAGGGGGCTTAGAGACCCAGTACTTC
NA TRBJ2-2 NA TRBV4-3 CASSPGRRTGELFF TGCGCCAGCAGCCCGGGACGGCGCACCGGGGAGCTGTTTTTT
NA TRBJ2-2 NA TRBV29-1 CSVEGGSLHTGELFF TGCAGCGTTGAAGGGGGTAGCCTACACACCGGGGAGCTGTTTTTT
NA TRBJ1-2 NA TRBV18 CASSPPNNNYGYTF TGTGCCAGCTCACCACCAAACAATAACTATGGCTACACCTTC
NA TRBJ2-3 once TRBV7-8 CASSPVGWSSSTDTQYF TGTGCCAGCAGCCCAGTGGGGTGGAGCTCTAGCACAGATACGCAGTATTTT
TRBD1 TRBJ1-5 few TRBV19 CASSIVRGQNQPQHF TGTGCCAGTAGTATAGTAAGGGGGCAGAATCAGCCCCAGCATTTT
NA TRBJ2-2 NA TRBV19 CASNTHRELFF TGTGCCAGTAATACCCACCGGGAGCTGTTTTTT
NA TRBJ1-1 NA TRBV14 CASSQIRNTEAFF TGTGCCAGCAGCCAAATCAGAAACACTGAAGCCTTCTTT
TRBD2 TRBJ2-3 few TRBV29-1 CSVGRTSGGNTDTQYF TGCAGCGTTGGCCGGACTAGCGGAGGGAACACAGATACGCAGTATTTT
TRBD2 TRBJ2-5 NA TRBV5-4 CASSLRTSGETQYF TGTGCCAGCAGCTTGCGGACTAGCGGGGAGACCCAGTACTTC
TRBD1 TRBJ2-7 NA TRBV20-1 CSASGNRDRTYEQYF TGCAGTGCTAGTGGTAACCGGGACAGAACCTACGAGCAGTACTTC
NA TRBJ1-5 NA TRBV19 CASSIISVNQPQHF TGTGCCAGTAGTATAATTTCGGTCAATCAGCCCCAGCATTTT
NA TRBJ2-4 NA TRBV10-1 CASRQRYVQAKNIQYF TGCGCCAGTCGTCAGCGGTACGTCCAAGCCAAAAACATTCAGTACTTC
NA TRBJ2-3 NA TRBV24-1 CATSDPDRLDTQYF TGTGCCACCAGTGACCCGGACAGACTAGATACGCAGTATTTT
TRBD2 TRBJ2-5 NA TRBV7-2 CASSLWTSGGAGSETQYF TGTGCCAGCAGCCTCTGGACTAGCGGGGGGGCCGGTTCTGAGACCCAGTACTTC
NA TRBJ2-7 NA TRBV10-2 CASSETRATYEQYF TGCGCCAGCAGTGAGACCAGGGCAACCTACGAGCAGTACTTC
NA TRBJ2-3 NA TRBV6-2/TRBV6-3 CASSYVESTDTQYF TGTGCCAGCAGTTACGTGGAAAGCACAGATACGCAGTATTTT
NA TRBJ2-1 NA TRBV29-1 CSVASDYYNEQFF TGCAGCGTTGCGAGCGATTACTACAATGAGCAGTTCTTC
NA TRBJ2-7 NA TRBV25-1 CASSGGPPGEPYEQYF TGTGCCAGCAGTGGAGGCCCCCCAGGGGAGCCCTACGAGCAGTACTTC